The present TCR beta chain was sequenced within a study of T cells in Graves' hyperthyroidism and ophthalmopathy. This clonotype was recorded many times. Researchers took RNA transcripts and amplified the TCR beta CDR3 regions from them. HTBI primers were employed in a first-round RT-PCR of the TCR CDR3. One entry per CDR3 protein results from TCRdb running MiXCR on the multiplex PCR reads. The table records about 700,000 distinct CDR3 sequences, less than 15% of them present only once. The V gene lost 6 bases and the J gene lost 5 bases, with 14 bases spanning the gap. This CDR3 has 13 residues. Germline-derived CDR1 and CDR2 are DFQATT and SNEGSKA (reference sequence).

The rearrangement links TRBV20-1 to TRBJ2-1; D possibly corresponds to TRBD2 (5 bases). This TCR was sampled from a woman between 18 and 29 years old with Graves' hyperthyroidism. Sequenced input: blood. CDR3 sequence: CSAERSQNNEQFF. CDR3 in DNA: TGCAGTGCGGAGCGGAGCCAAAACAATGAGCAGTTCTTC.